Below are 6 T cell receptor beta chains sequenced from a single sample in a study of cytomegalovirus exposure and HLA in healthy donors. The PCR made use of 60 Vbeta and 13 Jbeta primers. The repertoire was sequenced with immunoSEQ multiplex PCR; TCRdb's copy has only in-frame clones and lacks some. The sample contains 160,000 or so clones, around 73% of which appear only once. Sample: PBMCs. The receptors were sampled from a male donor in good health and CMV-seronegative.

In the case of this clone: One end of the junction does not line up with germline, which may come from a read error. This chain uses TRBV5-1 with TRBJ2-3; D may correspond to TRBD1 or TRBD2 (5 bases each). CDR1 SGHRS and CDR2 YFSETQ come from the germline V gene. The CDR3 has 15 amino acids. The CDR3 spells CASRLGERGTDTQYF. The CDR3 DNA reads as TGCGCCAGCAGATTGGGGGAGCGTGGCACAGATACGCAGTATTTT.

A remark on this clone: Other DNA sequences of this sample code for an identical CDR3. The chain has TRBV5-6 and TRBJ1-5; D perhaps matches TRBD1 (5 bases). The CDR3 consists of 15 residues. Germline V CDR1 and CDR2: SGHDT, YYEEEE. V shed 4 bases and J shed 6 bases, with 17 bases lying between them. In DNA form, the CDR3 reads TGTGCCAGCAGCCCCAGCCCGGGGGATGGTCAGCCCCAGCATTTT. Its translation is CASSPSPGDGQPQHF.

The genes are TRBV10-1 and TRBJ1-5, with a tentative D call TRBD1 (6 bases). This CDR3 region has 13 residues. V was trimmed by 4 bases and J by 5 bases, leaving 9 bases between them. The V gene's germline CDR1 is WNHNN and CDR2 SYGVQD (reference sequence). The chain's CDR3 is CASSVDRYQPQHF. In nucleotides, the CDR3 is TGCGCCAGCAGTGTCGACAGGTATCAGCCCCAGCATTTT.

The V and J genes are TRBV5-4 and TRBJ2-5; D may be TRBD2 (6 bases). V was cut by 4 bases and J by 1 base, with 8 bases left in between. The CDR3 has 13 residues. The germline CDR1 and CDR2 sequences are SGHNT and YYREEE (reference sequence). This CDR3 reads CASSTGLQETQYF. The CDR3 nucleotides are TGTGCCAGCAGCACGGGACTCCAAGAGACCCAGTACTTC.

The chain combines TRBV4-3 with TRBJ2-1; D perhaps matches TRBD2 (6 bases). CDR1 is LGHNA and CDR2 is YSLEER in the germline V gene. The CDR3 length is 13 residues. Trimming cost V 2 bases and J 7 bases, with 9 bases left between them. The CDR3 spells CASSQRSGNEQFF. CDR3 in DNA: TGCGCCAGCAGCCAACGCAGCGGGAATGAGCAGTTCTTC.

The genes are TRBV14 and TRBJ2-5, with D possibly TRBD1 on 6 matching bases. CDR1 and CDR2 from the germline V gene are SGHDN and FVKESK. Trimming took off 4 bases at V and 4 bases at J, with 13 bases between the two ends. The CDR3 contains 14 residues. CDR3 sequence (DNA): TGTGCCAGCAGCCGTTGGACAGAGGGAGAGACCCAGTACTTC. Protein: CASSRWTEGETQYF.